A single sample gave rise to the 26 T cell receptor beta chains below, sequenced in a study of breast tumors, draining lymph nodes, adjacent tissues. TCRdb reprocessed the multiplex PCR reads with MiXCR, giving one entry per CDR3 protein. Among 30,000 to 40,000 distinct CDR3 sequences listed, 36% were seen once. The sequenced sample was breast tumor tissue. The receptors stem from a female donor with breast cancer. Some clones in this sample may be carry-over from other donors' samples.

Sample share makes this clonotype medium-sized (0.01 to 0.1%). The V gene is TRBV6-6, the J gene TRBJ1-3; no clear D. Trimming took 4 bases from V and 1 from J, leaving 8 bases between them. Germline V gene data show CDR1 as MNHNY and CDR2 as SVGAGI (reference sequence). The length of the CDR3 is 14 residues. The CDR3 DNA reads TGTGCCAGCAGTTTCGGTAGTTCTGGAAACACCATATATTTT. This sequence encodes CASSFGSSGNTIYF.

The chain has TRBV2 and TRBJ1-2, with a tentative D call TRBD1 (6 bases). Germline loops: CDR1 SNHLY, CDR2 FYNNEI. The CDR3 is 13 residues long. Trimming removed 5 bases at V and 3 bases at J, with 10 bases between. CDR3 DNA sequence: TGTGCCAGCAGTCCGGGGGCGGACTATGGCTACACCTTC. Translating it yields CASSPGADYGYTF. The whole variable domain, filled in from reference TRBV2 and TRBJ1-2, reads EPEVTQTPSHQVTQMGQEVILRCVPISNHLYFYWYRQILGQKVEFLVSFYNNEISEKSEIFDDQFSVERPDGSNFTLKIRSTKLEDSAMYFCASSPGADYGYTFGSGTRLTVV.

This clonotype occurred many times. This sequence joins TRBV15 and TRBJ1-2; D not certain. CDR1 and CDR2 from the germline V gene are LNHNV and YYDKDF (reference sequence). CDR3 length: 14 amino acids. Trimming stripped 5 bases from V and 4 bases from J, with 14 bases between. CDR3 amino acids: CATSLNRGSYGYTF. CDR3 nucleotide sequence: TGTGCCACCAGCCTCAATCGGGGTAGCTATGGCTACACCTTC.

The J gene is TRBJ2-7, the V gene TRBV6-5; 12 positions match TRBD2. With 6 bases clipped from V and 6 bases from J, the junction kept 9 bases outside the gene matches. This CDR3 has 15 residues. Looked up from germline, CDR1 is MNHEY and CDR2 is SVGAGI. The CDR3, as DNA: TGTGCCAGCAGCACGACTAGCGGGAGCCCCGCCGAGCAGTACTTC. Translated: CASSTTSGSPAEQYF.

This clonotype was observed many times. An end of the junction does not agree with germline; a read error may underlie this. The chain uses TRBV10-3 and TRBJ2-3; D ambiguous. Per the germline V gene, CDR1 is ENHRY and CDR2 is SYGVKD. The CDR3 covers 14 residues. The CDR3 loop reads CAISEFGSTDTKYF. As DNA, the CDR3 is TGTGCCATCAGTGAGTTTGGTAGCACAGATACGAAGTATTTT.

This clonotype showed up many times. V is TRBV5-1 and J is TRBJ1-3; 7 nucleotides match TRBD1. CDR1 is SGHRS, CDR2 YFSETQ, per germline. CDR3 length equals 15 residues. V shed 3 bases and J 4 bases; nucleotides not matched to a gene: 7. This CDR3 reads CASSSGTAGGNTIYF. The CDR3 DNA reads TGCGCCAGCAGCTCGGGGACAGCAGGAGGAAACACCATATATTTT.

This clonotype came up many times. The V call is TRBV5-1, the J call TRBJ2-3; a possible D gene is TRBD2 (6 bases). The CDR3 loop spans 16 amino acids. Germline V gene sequence: CDR1 SGHRS, CDR2 YFSETQ. Trimming cost V 0 bases and J 8 bases, with 19 bases left between them. CDR3 residues: CASSLGTGRQLGTQYF. DNA for the CDR3: TGCGCCAGCAGCTTGGGTACCGGGAGACAATTAGGTACGCAGTATTTT. Supplemented by reference TRBV5-1 and TRBJ2-3, the full variable domain reads KAGVTQTPRYLIKTRGQQVTLSCSPISGHRSVSWYQQTPGQGLQFLFEYFSETQRNKGNFPGRFSGRQFSNSRSEMNVSTLELGDSALYLCASSLGTGRQLGTQYFGPGTRLTVL.

Notes on this clonotype: This may be a read error: a much more frequent sequence differs by one nucleotide. The genes are TRBV20-1 and TRBJ2-3; possible D gene TRBD1, 5 bases. The V gene's germline CDR1 is DFQATT and CDR2 SNEGSKA (reference sequence). The CDR3 loop spans 10 amino acids. CDR3 sequence: CSASTGTQYF. The CDR3 nucleotides are TGCAGTGCTAGCACAGGTACGCAGTATTTT.

In regard to this clonotype: Relative to the germline gene, one junction end is altered; a read error may explain this. The chain joins TRBV11-2 to TRBJ2-3; tentatively, D is TRBD1 (5 bases). The V gene's germline CDR1 is SGHAT and CDR2 FQNNGV. CDR3 length equals 13 residues. For the CDR3, the DNA is TGTGCCAGTGAACCCCGTAGCACAGGTACGCAGTATTTT. Amino acid sequence: CASEPRSTGTQYF.

On this clonotype itself: A clone one base away is much larger, so this may be a read error. Since no conserved phenylalanine or tryptophan closes the CDR3, a read error is the likely cause. This chain uses TRBV6-6 with TRBJ1-3, with D unclear. V was trimmed by 6 bases and J by 0 bases, leaving 9 bases between them. Germline CDR1 reads MNHNY; CDR2 reads SVGAGI (reference sequence). The CDR3 is made up of 14 amino acids. This CDR3 is CASSIGSSGNTIYS. CDR3 DNA sequence: TGTGCCAGCAGCATAGGGTCCTCTGGAAACACCATATATTCT.

In its sample, this clonotype was seen many times. V is TRBV7-8 and J is TRBJ2-2; D call uncertain. Between the trimmed V and J ends, which lost 5 bases and 2 bases, there was a span of 9 bases. CDR3 length: 14 amino acids. Germline V gene lookup returns CDR1 SGHVS and CDR2 FQNEAQ. The CDR3: CASSVSANTGELFF. The CDR3 DNA sequence: TGTGCCAGCAGCGTCAGCGCCAACACCGGGGAGCTGTTTTTT.

On this clonotype: At one end the junction does not follow the germline gene, possibly because of a read error. The rearrangement links TRBV19 to TRBJ2-7; D gene unclear. The germline V gene has CDR1 LNHDA and CDR2 SQIVND (reference sequence). The CDR3 totals 14 residues. CDR3 DNA: TGTACCAGTAGTATCCCCAGCAGTTCCTACGAGCAGTACTTC. It encodes CTSSIPSSSYEQYF. Based on the CDR3 plus reference TRBV19 and TRBJ2-7, the full variable domain is DGGITQSPKYLFRKEGQNVTLSCEQNLNHDAMYWYRQDPGQGLRLIYYSQIVNDFQKGDIAEGYSVSREKKESFPLTVTSAQKNPTAFYLCTSSIPSSSYEQYFGPGTRLTVT.

This clonotype was recorded at least ten times. The chain joins TRBV7-2 to TRBJ2-7; 8 bases are shared with TRBD1. The V gene end was trimmed by 0 bases and the J gene end by 5 bases; junction bases not matched to a gene: 6. Germline assignment: CDR1 SGHTA and CDR2 FQGNSA. The CDR3 contains 15 residues. The CDR3 reads CASSLAGQGPNEQYF. The CDR3 nucleotides are TGTGCCAGCAGCTTAGCAGGACAGGGCCCCAACGAGCAGTACTTC.

This clonotype was recorded many times. The CDR3 DNA reads as TGTGCCAGCAGCTTCACGGGGAATTCACCCCTCCACTTT. This codes for CASSFTGNSPLHF. The chain is built from TRBV5-6 and TRBJ1-6; unclear D gene. V lost 2 bases and J lost 7, with 7 bases in between. Looked up from germline, CDR1 is SGHDT and CDR2 is YYEEEE. This CDR3 region has 13 residues.

The chain links TRBV7-2 to TRBJ2-3; D remains unclear. Trimming cost V 5 bases and J 5 bases, with 17 bases left between them. The CDR3 has 15 amino acids. Germline CDR1 is SGHTA and CDR2 is FQGNSA. The CDR3: CASSLDVGSGDTQYF. As DNA, the CDR3 is TGTGCCAGCAGCCTGGATGTAGGGTCGGGAGATACGCAGTATTTT.

This chain connects TRBV7-2 to TRBJ2-2, with 7 nucleotides matching TRBD1. The germline V gene has CDR1 SGHTA and CDR2 FQGNSA. CDR3 length: 17 amino acids. V trimming: 5 bases; J trimming: 6 bases; junction bases outside the gene matches: 15. CDR3 in amino acids: CASSPRQGASGAGELFF. For the CDR3, the DNA is TGTGCCAGCAGCCCTCGACAGGGTGCCTCCGGCGCCGGGGAGCTGTTTTTT.

The rearrangement links TRBV30 to TRBJ2-1, with TRBD1 matching 8 bases. The CDR3 consists of 16 residues. V lost 0 bases to trimming and J lost 6 bases; unmatched junction nucleotides: 10. Germline lookup yields CDR1 GTSNPN and CDR2 SVGIG (reference sequence). The CDR3 here is CAWSVPWQGALNEQFF. CDR3 coding DNA: TGTGCCTGGAGTGTACCCTGGCAGGGGGCCCTCAATGAGCAGTTCTTC.

A remark on this clonotype: It may be a read error: a sequence one base away is much more abundant. The chain carries TRBV4-1 and TRBJ2-2; D tentatively fits TRBD1 or TRBD2 (5 bases each). This CDR3 has 18 amino acids. The germline gives CDR1 MGHRA, CDR2 YSYEKL. CDR3 loop: CASSQNPGWRFNTGELLF. Here the CDR3 DNA reads TGCGCCAGCAGCCAAAACCCAGGGTGGAGGTTCAACACCGGGGAGCTGCTTTTT.

This clonotype was seen many times. The V and J genes are TRBV11-1 and TRBJ2-7; unclear D gene. V lost 6 bases and J lost 3, with 12 bases in between. Per germline, CDR1 SGHAT and CDR2 FQDESV (reference sequence). The CDR3 spans 13 residues. CDR3 DNA: TGTGCCAGCAGTGCCGGTGAATTCTACGAGCAGTACTTC. It translates to CASSAGEFYEQYF.

This clonotype occurred many times. V and J are TRBV12-3 or TRBV12-4 and TRBJ2-7, with D perhaps matching TRBD1 or TRBD2 (5 bases each). V shed 2 bases and J shed 4 bases, with 18 bases lying between them. The CDR3 totals 16 residues. The CDR3 nucleotides are TGTGCCAGCAGTTTATCCACCGGGACGGGGTTATACGAGCAGTACTTC. It codes for CASSLSTGTGLYEQYF.

This clonotype was seen ten or more times. The CDR3 DNA is TGTGCCAGCAGGGGCCTGGCGGGGGTCTCCTACAATGAGCAGTTCTTC. Translated: CASRGLAGVSYNEQFF. The chain carries TRBV6-6 and TRBJ2-1; 7 bases fit TRBD2. J gave up 0 bases and V 6 bases, and 8 bases lay outside the gene matches. In germline, CDR1 is MNHNY, CDR2 SVGAGI (reference sequence). This CDR3 contains 16 residues.

This clonotype was detected only once. A much larger clone is a single base away; this may be a read error. The chain has TRBV20-1 and TRBJ2-5, with D perhaps matching TRBD1 (5 bases). CDR1 and CDR2 from the germline V gene are DFQATT and SNEGSKA (reference sequence). Trimming left V 5 bases short and J 1 base short, with 8 bases between. This CDR3 contains 12 residues. CDR3 bases: TGCAGTGCTGGGGCTACCCAAGAGACCCAGTACTTC. Translation: CSAGATQETQYF.

Remarks on this clonotype: A read error may be the cause here, since a much bigger clone is one base away. V usage is TRBV19 and J usage is TRBJ2-1; D call uncertain. Per the germline V gene, CDR1 is LNHDA and CDR2 is SQIVND (reference sequence). CDR3 length: 13 amino acids. CDR3 DNA: TGTGCCTGTAGTACCTCGGCCAGGAATGAGCAGTTCTTC. Protein: CACSTSARNEQFF.

For this clonotype: A much more abundant neighbour one base away suggests this may be a read error. The rearrangement uses TRBV5-5 and TRBJ2-5; 8 bases map to TRBD2. Looked up from germline, CDR1 is SGHKS and CDR2 is YYEKEE (reference sequence). The CDR3 consists of 15 residues. As DNA, the CDR3 is TGTGCCTGCAGCAGGGGACTAGGGGGTAGAGAGACCCAGTACTTC. Amino acid sequence: CACSRGLGGRETQYF.

The chain links TRBV4-1 to TRBJ1-6; no clear D. Germline V gives CDR1 MGHRA, CDR2 YSYEKL. The V end was cut by 0 bases, the J end by 2 bases, with 8 bases between. There are 16 residues in the CDR3. CDR3 DNA sequence: TGCGCCAGCAGCCAAGATCCCCAGACCTATAATTCACCCCTCCACTTT. It yields the protein CASSQDPQTYNSPLHF.

This clonotype was observed many times. The V call is TRBV6-5, the J call TRBJ2-7; D remains ambiguous. Per the germline V gene, CDR1 is MNHEY and CDR2 is SVGAGI. Trimming left V 0 bases short and J 5 bases short, with 8 bases between. This CDR3 region has 13 residues. For the CDR3, the DNA is TGTGCCAGCAGTTACTCGAAAAGTCACGAGCAGTACTTC. The encoded protein is CASSYSKSHEQYF.